This TCR beta chain stems from a study of regulatory T cells in long-lasting Graves disease. Stated time point: newly diagnosed GD, antithyroid drugs for less than 3 months. PBMCs were the source of the RNA used for TCR sequencing. The authors drew 8.5 to 9.5 milliliters of peripheral blood into EDTA tubes. Per the germline V gene, CDR1 is SGHTA and CDR2 is FQGNSA. CDR3 size: 13 residues. The V and J ends lost 3 bases and 8 bases respectively, with 13 bases between them. This clonotype has a count of ten or more. iRepertoire HTBI primers and Arm-PCR of CDR3 regions built TCR beta libraries. TCRdb reanalysed the multiplex PCR reads using MiXCR and keeps one entry per CDR3 protein. The table records some 370,000 distinct CDR3 sequences, about an eighth of them present only once. These same data were also listed under a study on T cells in Graves' hyperthyroidism and ophthalmopathy.

The starting material was peripheral blood mononuclear cells (PBMCs), obtained at new diagnosis, from a patient treated with antithyroid drugs. The sequence was collected from a young woman with Graves disease. This chain joins TRBV7-2 and TRBJ1-2; no definite D call. The CDR3 DNA reads TGTGCCAGCAGCTTTTTCCCCCTTCGGGGCTACACCTTC. This encodes CASSFFPLRGYTF.